This T cell receptor (beta chain) originates from a study of blood T cell repertoires in COVID-19. Overall study: Donors in Cohort 3 who had recovered were those with two negative PCRs, healthcare professional clearance, or resolution of their symptoms. T cells, B-cell-depleted T cells, or PBMCs provided the cDNA or gDNA that served as material.

Study processing details: Quantification of nucleated cells was approximated via reference gene primer amplification. The assay was immunoSEQ multiplex PCR, and TCRdb's table has in-frame clones only and misses some. D and trimming come from the DNA, and the V and J calls and clone size come from that table. The sample carries a few hundred thousand clones, roughly 91% recorded once. Trimming left V 6 bases short and J 2 bases short, with 16 bases between. The germline CDR1 and CDR2 sequences are ENHRY and SYGVKD. The CDR3 runs 15 residues. This clone was counted a few times. V gene TRBV10-3 combines with J gene TRBJ1-2; D remains ambiguous. The sequence was obtained from a man aged 25 to 45 in a cohort exposed to, infected with or recovered from COVID-19 (not recorded which). Sequencing was performed on PBMCs or T cells enriched from blood (not recorded which). CDR3 nucleotide sequence: TGTGCCATCAGGCCGCCCCCCCCGGAGAACTATGGCTACACCTTC. As protein: CAIRPPPPENYGYTF.